Listed below are T cell receptor beta chains from one sample, sequenced in a study of response to subunit inactivated influenza vaccine. TCRdb called the RT-PCR reads again in MiXCR, with one record for every CDR3 protein. The sample shows roughly 500,000 distinct CDR3 sequences, approximately 15% of them seen only once. The sequencing here drew on CD4+ T cells sorted from PBMCs, taken approximately 25 months after vaccination. The receptors were gathered from a man between 45 and 75 years old who received an inactivated influenza vaccine. CDR3s include the opening cysteine and the closing phenylalanine or tryptophan. The D gene is left open where the match is weak. Clone size is given for some rows only: seen once, a few or many times, or a class if the clone is expanded.

D	J	V	size	CDR3	DNA
TRBD2	TRBJ2-7	TRBV3-1	.	CASSQMGTSGIYEQYF	TGTGCCAGCAGCCAGATGGGGACTAGCGGGATATACGAGCAGTACTTC
.	TRBJ2-1	TRBV12-3/TRBV12-4	many	CASTSTSWTYNEQFF	TGTGCCAGCACCTCGACGAGCTGGACCTACAATGAGCAGTTCTTC
TRBD1	TRBJ2-1	TRBV5-1	many	CASSPGTGAYNEQFF	TGCGCCAGCAGTCCCGGGACAGGGGCTTACAATGAGCAGTTCTTC
TRBD2	TRBJ2-2	TRBV29-1	.	CSATGLVTGELFF	TGCAGCGCCACGGGACTAGTGACCGGGGAGCTGTTTTTT
.	TRBJ2-1	TRBV3-1	.	CASSARPLNRASSYNEQFF	TGTGCCAGCTCCGCTCGGCCCCTTAACAGGGCCAGCTCCTACAATGAGCAGTTCTTC
.	TRBJ2-1	TRBV5-6	.	CASSLGQHYNEQFF	TGTGCCAGCAGCTTGGGACAGCACTACAATGAGCAGTTCTTC
.	TRBJ1-1	TRBV12-3/TRBV12-4	few	CASTDTGDEAFF	TGTGCCAGCACCGACACCGGAGATGAAGCTTTCTTT
.	TRBJ2-1	TRBV9	few	CASSVAGGGSYNEQFF	TGTGCCAGCAGCGTAGCGGGTGGTGGCTCCTACAATGAGCAGTTCTTC
.	TRBJ1-3	TRBV6-2/TRBV6-3	.	CASSYQARAQGNTIYF	TGTGCCAGCAGTTACCAAGCCAGGGCGCAAGGAAACACCATATATTTT
.	TRBJ1-1	TRBV15	.	CATSRDLGRAEAFF	TGTGCCACCAGCAGAGATCTAGGGAGGGCTGAAGCTTTCTTT
TRBD2	TRBJ2-3	TRBV7-8	.	CASSGVPRLAGSKADTQYF	TGTGCCAGCAGCGGCGTCCCCAGACTAGCGGGAAGCAAGGCAGATACGCAGTATTTT
.	TRBJ2-7	TRBV12-3/TRBV12-4	many	CASSFAGKTYEQYF	TGTGCCAGCAGTTTTGCGGGCAAAACCTACGAGCAGTACTTC
.	TRBJ2-7	TRBV28	few	CASGLGGAIYEQYF	TGTGCCAGCGGGTTAGGGGGTGCTATCTACGAGCAGTACTTC
.	TRBJ1-2	TRBV9	many	CASSVGGGRLSYGYTF	TGTGCCAGCAGCGTAGGTGGGGGGCGTTTAAGCTATGGCTACACCTTC
TRBD1	TRBJ1-6	TRBV12-3/TRBV12-4	many	CASSSTGGGVNSPLHF	TGTGCCAGCAGTTCAACAGGGGGTGGGGTAAATTCACCCCTCCACTTT
.	TRBJ1-6	TRBV7-2	few	CASSPQGVDSPLHF	TGTGCCAGCAGCCCACAGGGAGTCGATTCACCCCTCCACTTT
.	TRBJ1-2	TRBV7-2	.	CASSLTTGTAVGGYTF	TGTGCCAGCAGCCTAACCACCGGGACTGCGGTGGGTGGCTACACCTTC
.	TRBJ1-2	TRBV20-1	.	CSARRDGSSGGYTF	TGCAGTGCTAGACGGGACGGATCGTCTGGGGGCTACACCTTC
.	TRBJ1-5	TRBV20-1	.	CSASAGNQPQHF	TGCAGTGCTAGCGCGGGAAATCAGCCCCAGCATTTT
.	TRBJ1-2	TRBV6-1	few	CASTPVAAVNYGYTF	TGTGCCAGCACCCCAGTTGCAGCTGTAAACTATGGCTACACCTTC
.	TRBJ1-5	TRBV29-1	many	CSVAGQPNQPQHF	TGCAGCGTTGCCGGCCAGCCCAATCAGCCCCAGCATTTT
.	TRBJ2-7	TRBV28	many	CASSMGFPYEQYF	TGTGCCAGCAGTATGGGATTTCCTTACGAGCAGTACTTC
TRBD2	TRBJ2-1	TRBV12-3/TRBV12-4	.	CASSGTSGRAGEQFF	TGTGCCAGCAGTGGGACTAGCGGGAGGGCCGGTGAGCAGTTCTTC
.	TRBJ1-1	TRBV5-1	.	CASSPIRNTEAFF	TGCGCCAGCAGCCCGATCAGAAACACTGAAGCTTTCTTT
.	TRBJ2-3	TRBV21-1	.	CASSNEPRNTDTQYF	TGTGCCAGCAGCAACGAACCCCGAAATACAGATACGCAGTATTTT
TRBD2	TRBJ2-1	TRBV20-1	.	CSARPERGGNEQFF	TGCAGTGCTAGGCCCGAGCGGGGTGGCAATGAGCAGTTCTTC
TRBD2	TRBJ2-7	TRBV29-1	few	CSASLAGGRYEQYF	TGCAGCGCCTCACTAGCGGGAGGGCGGTACGAGCAGTACTTC
.	TRBJ2-7	TRBV6-1	few	CASSERDGTYEQYF	TGTGCCAGCAGTGAAAGGGACGGGACCTACGAGCAGTACTTC
.	TRBJ2-1	TRBV11-2	.	CASSLDLHNEQFF	TGTGCCAGCAGCTTAGATTTGCACAATGAGCAGTTCTTC
TRBD2	TRBJ2-1	TRBV6-1	many	CASSPTSGGASYNEQFF	TGTGCCAGCAGTCCTACTAGCGGGGGGGCGTCCTACAATGAGCAGTTCTTC
TRBD1	TRBJ1-3	TRBV7-2	.	CASSPPGTGGNTIYF	TGTGCCAGCAGCCCTCCAGGGACAGGTGGAAACACCATATATTTT
TRBD1	TRBJ2-2	TRBV12-3/TRBV12-4	many	CASSGQGFNTGELFF	TGTGCCAGCAGCGGACAGGGGTTCAACACCGGGGAGCTGTTTTTT
TRBD2	TRBJ2-1	TRBV10-3	.	CATLVPGGPLSYNEQFF	TGTGCCACTCTGGTGCCGGGAGGACCCCTCTCCTACAATGAGCAGTTCTTC
.	TRBJ2-5	TRBV7-2	.	CASSQYSGETQYF	TGTGCCAGCAGCCAATACTCTGGAGAGACCCAGTACTTC
.	TRBJ2-1	TRBV20-1	.	CSARDDLAGNEQFF	TGCAGTGCTAGAGATGATCTAGCAGGCAATGAGCAGTTCTTC
TRBD2	TRBJ2-3	TRBV20-1	many	CSPTGLAGGSTDTQYF	TGCAGCCCTACAGGGCTAGCGGGTGGGAGCACAGATACGCAGTATTTT
TRBD2	TRBJ2-1	TRBV7-3	few	CASSLTGGLAGGHNEQFF	TGTGCCAGCAGCTTAACGGGGGGGCTAGCGGGAGGACACAATGAGCAGTTCTTC
.	TRBJ1-2	TRBV7-9	.	CASSQAAANYGYTF	TGTGCCAGCAGTCAAGCCGCGGCTAACTATGGCTACACCTTC
TRBD2	TRBJ2-1	TRBV7-8	.	CASSLPSGRLNEQFF	TGTGCCAGCAGCTTACCGAGCGGGAGACTAAATGAGCAGTTCTTC
.	TRBJ2-3	TRBV20-1	many	CSARDPSGTDTQYF	TGCAGTGCTAGAGACCCGAGCGGCACAGATACGCAGTATTTT
.	TRBJ1-4	TRBV9	.	CASSVAMGGEKLFF	TGTGCCAGCAGCGTAGCCATGGGAGGTGAAAAACTGTTTTTT
.	TRBJ1-6	TRBV10-1	.	CASSGDTANSPLHF	TGCGCCAGCAGTGGTGACACAGCGAATTCACCCCTCCACTTT
.	TRBJ2-1	TRBV20-1	few	CSARPGGPYNEQFF	TGCAGTGCTAGACCAGGGGGGCCTTACAATGAGCAGTTCTTC
.	TRBJ1-6	TRBV25-1	.	CATRDGIYSPLHF	TGTGCCACCCGGGACGGAATTTATTCACCCCTCCACTTT
TRBD2	TRBJ2-3	TRBV5-5	few	CASSPGGHTDTQYF	TGTGCCAGCAGCCCGGGGGGGCATACAGATACGCAGTATTTT
.	TRBJ2-2	TRBV9	.	CASSPRPGAGGELFF	TGTGCCAGCAGCCCCCGCCCGGGGGCTGGCGGGGAGCTGTTTTTT
.	TRBJ1-2	TRBV5-6	many	CASSQRPRVYGYTF	TGTGCCAGCAGTCAAAGGCCGCGGGTCTATGGCTACACCTTC
.	TRBJ1-2	TRBV7-2	few	CASSLVTGANYGYTF	TGTGCCAGCAGCTTAGTTACAGGAGCTAACTATGGCTACACCTTC
.	TRBJ2-2	TRBV14	.	CASRSETGELFF	TGTGCCAGCAGGTCGGAGACCGGGGAGCTGTTTTTT
TRBD2	TRBJ2-7	TRBV7-2	.	CASSSGTSLREQYF	TGTGCCAGCAGCTCCGGGACTAGTTTACGCGAGCAGTACTTC
.	TRBJ1-2	TRBV4-3	.	CASSQGPGNGYTF	TGCGCCAGCAGTCAAGGCCCAGGGAATGGCTACACCTTC
TRBD2	TRBJ2-3	TRBV6-1	.	CASRLTSALGADTQYF	TGTGCCAGCAGGCTAACTAGCGCACTTGGCGCAGATACGCAGTATTTT
.	TRBJ2-5	TRBV28	.	CASSPPAWRGETQYF	TGTGCCAGCAGCCCTCCCGCTTGGCGCGGCGAGACCCAGTACTTC
.	TRBJ2-7	TRBV6-6	few	CASKRESSEQYF	TGTGCCAGCAAACGGGAGTCGAGCGAGCAGTACTTC